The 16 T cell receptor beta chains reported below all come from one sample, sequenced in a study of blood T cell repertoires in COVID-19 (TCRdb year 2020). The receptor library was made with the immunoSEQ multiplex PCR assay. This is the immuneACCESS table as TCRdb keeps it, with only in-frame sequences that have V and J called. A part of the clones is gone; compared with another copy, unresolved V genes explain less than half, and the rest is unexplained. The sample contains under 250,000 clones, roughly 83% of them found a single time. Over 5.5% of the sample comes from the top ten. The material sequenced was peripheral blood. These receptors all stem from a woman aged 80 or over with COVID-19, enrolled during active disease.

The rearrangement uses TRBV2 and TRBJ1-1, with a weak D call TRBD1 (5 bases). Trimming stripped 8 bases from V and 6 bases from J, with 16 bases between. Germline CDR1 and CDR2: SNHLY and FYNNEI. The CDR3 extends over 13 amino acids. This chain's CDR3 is CASSGQGIAEAFF. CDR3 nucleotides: TGTGCCAGCTCAGGCCAGGGAATCGCTGAAGCTTTCTTT.

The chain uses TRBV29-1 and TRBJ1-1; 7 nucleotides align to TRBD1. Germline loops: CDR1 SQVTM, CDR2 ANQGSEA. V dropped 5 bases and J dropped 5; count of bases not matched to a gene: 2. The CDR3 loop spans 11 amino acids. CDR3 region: CSVQGVTEAFF. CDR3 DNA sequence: TGCAGCGTTCAGGGGGTGACTGAAGCTTTCTTT. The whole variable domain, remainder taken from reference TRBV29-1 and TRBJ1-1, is SAVISQKPSRDICQRGTSLTIQCQVDSQVTMMFWYRQQPGQSLTLIATANQGSEATYESGFVIDKFPISRPNLTFSTLTVSNMSPEDSSIYLCSVQGVTEAFFGQGTRLTVV.

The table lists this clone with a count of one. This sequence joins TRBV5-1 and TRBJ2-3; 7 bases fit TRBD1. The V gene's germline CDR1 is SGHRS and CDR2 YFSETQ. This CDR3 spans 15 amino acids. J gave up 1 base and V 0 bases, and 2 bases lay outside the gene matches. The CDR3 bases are TGCGCCAGCAGCTTGGCCGGGACAGGCACAGATACGCAGTATTTT. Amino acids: CASSLAGTGTDTQYF.

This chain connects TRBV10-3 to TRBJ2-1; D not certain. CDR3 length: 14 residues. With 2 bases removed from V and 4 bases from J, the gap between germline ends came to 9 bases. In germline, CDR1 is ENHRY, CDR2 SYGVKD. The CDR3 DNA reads TGTGCCATCAGTGAGGACCCGGGTTACAATGAGCAGTTCTTC. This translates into CAISEDPGYNEQFF.

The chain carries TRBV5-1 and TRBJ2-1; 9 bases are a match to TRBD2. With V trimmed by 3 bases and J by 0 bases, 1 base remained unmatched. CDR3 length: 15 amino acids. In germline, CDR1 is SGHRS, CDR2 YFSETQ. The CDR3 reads CASSSAGGSYNEQFF. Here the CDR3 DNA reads TGCGCCAGCAGCTCAGCGGGGGGCTCCTACAATGAGCAGTTCTTC.

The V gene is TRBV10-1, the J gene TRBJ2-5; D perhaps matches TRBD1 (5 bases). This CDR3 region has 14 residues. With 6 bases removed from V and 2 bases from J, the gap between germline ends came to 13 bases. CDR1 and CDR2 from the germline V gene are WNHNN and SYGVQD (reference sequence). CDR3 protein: CASREQGTQETQYF. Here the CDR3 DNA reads TGCGCCAGCAGGGAGCAGGGTACACAAGAGACCCAGTACTTC.

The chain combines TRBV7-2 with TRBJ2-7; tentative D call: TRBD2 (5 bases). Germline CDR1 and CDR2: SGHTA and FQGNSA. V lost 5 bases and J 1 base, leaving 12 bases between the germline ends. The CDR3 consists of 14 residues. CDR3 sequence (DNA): TGTGCCAGCAGCCCCGGGGTCAATTCCTACGAGCAGTACTTC. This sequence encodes CASSPGVNSYEQYF. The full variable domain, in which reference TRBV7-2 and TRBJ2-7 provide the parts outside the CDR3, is GAGVSQSPSNKVTEKGKDVELRCDPISGHTALYWYRQSLGQGLEFLIYFQGNSAPDKSGLPSDRFSAERTGGSVSTLTIQRTQQEDSAVYLCASSPGVNSYEQYFGPGTRLTVT.

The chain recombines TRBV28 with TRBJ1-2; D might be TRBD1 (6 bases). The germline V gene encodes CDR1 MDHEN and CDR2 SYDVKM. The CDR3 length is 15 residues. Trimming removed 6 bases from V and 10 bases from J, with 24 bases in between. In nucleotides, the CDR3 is TGTGCCAGCAGCAAAGGGGGACCGGGGAAATCAAACTACACCTTC. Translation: CASSKGGPGKSNYTF.

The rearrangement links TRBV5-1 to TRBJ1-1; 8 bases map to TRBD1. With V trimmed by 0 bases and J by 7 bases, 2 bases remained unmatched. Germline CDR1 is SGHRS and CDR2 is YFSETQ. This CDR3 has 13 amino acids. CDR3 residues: CASSLEDRVEAFF. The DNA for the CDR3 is TGCGCCAGCAGCTTGGAGGACAGGGTTGAAGCTTTCTTT.

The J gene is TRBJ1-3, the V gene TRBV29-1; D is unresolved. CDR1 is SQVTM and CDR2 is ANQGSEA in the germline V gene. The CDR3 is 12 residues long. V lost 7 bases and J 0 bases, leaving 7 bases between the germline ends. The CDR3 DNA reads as TGCAGCGCGTGGCTCTCTGGAAACACCATATATTTT. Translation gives CSAWLSGNTIYF.

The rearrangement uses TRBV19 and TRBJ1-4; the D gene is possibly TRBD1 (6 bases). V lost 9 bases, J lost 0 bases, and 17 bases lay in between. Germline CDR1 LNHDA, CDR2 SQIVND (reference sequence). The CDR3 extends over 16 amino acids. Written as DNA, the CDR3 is TGTGCCAGGCTCGACAGGCCGAGTGCAACTAATGAAAAACTGTTTTTT. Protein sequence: CARLDRPSATNEKLFF.

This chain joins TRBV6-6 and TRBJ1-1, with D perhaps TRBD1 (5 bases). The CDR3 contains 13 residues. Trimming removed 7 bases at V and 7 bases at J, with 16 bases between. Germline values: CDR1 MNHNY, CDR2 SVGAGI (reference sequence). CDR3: CASTNGGEVEAFF. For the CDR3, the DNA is TGTGCCAGCACCAACGGGGGGGAGGTTGAAGCTTTCTTT.

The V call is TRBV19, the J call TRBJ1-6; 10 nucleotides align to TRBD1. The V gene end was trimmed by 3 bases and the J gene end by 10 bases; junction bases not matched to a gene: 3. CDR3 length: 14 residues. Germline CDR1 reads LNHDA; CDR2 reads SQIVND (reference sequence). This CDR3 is CASSIDRGLSPLHF. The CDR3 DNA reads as TGTGCCAGTAGTATTGACAGGGGGCTCTCACCCCTCCACTTT.

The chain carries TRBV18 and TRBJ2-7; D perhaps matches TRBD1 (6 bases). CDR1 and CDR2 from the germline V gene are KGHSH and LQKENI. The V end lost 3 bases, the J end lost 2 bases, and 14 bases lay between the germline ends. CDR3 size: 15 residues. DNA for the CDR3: TGTGCCAGCTCACCCCAGACAGGACGCCCCTACGAGCAGTACTTC. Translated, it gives CASSPQTGRPYEQYF.

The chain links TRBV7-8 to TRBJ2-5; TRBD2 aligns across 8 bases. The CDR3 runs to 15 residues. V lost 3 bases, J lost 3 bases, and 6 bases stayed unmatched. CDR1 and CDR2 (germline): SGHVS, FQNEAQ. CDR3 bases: TGTGCCAGCAGCTTTAGGCGGGGGGTAAAAGAGACCCAGTACTTC. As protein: CASSFRRGVKETQYF.

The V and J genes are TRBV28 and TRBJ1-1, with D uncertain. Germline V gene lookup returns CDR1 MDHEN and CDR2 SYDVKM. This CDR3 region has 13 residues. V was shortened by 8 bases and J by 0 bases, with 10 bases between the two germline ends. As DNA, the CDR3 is TGTGCCAGCGGGCCAGCCATGAACACTGAAGCTTTCTTT. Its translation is CASGPAMNTEAFF.